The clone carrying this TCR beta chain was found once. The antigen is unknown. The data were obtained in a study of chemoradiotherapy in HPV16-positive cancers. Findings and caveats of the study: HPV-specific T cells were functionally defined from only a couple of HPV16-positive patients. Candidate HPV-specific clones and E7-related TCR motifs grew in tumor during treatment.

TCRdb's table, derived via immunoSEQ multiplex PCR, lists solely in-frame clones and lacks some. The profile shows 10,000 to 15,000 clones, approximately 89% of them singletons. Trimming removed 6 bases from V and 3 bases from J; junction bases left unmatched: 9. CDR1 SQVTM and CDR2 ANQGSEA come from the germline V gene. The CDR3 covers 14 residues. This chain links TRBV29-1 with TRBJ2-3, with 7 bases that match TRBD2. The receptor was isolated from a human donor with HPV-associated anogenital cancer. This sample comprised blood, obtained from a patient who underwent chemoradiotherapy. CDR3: CSVHTGGRTDTQYF. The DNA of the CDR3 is TGCAGCGTCCATACGGGAGGACGGACAGATACGCAGTATTTT.